This T cell receptor beta chain stems from a study of blood T cell repertoires in COVID-19. The CDR3 has 14 amino acids. Trimming removed 5 bases from V and 2 bases from J, with 10 bases in between. Germline V gene lookup returns CDR1 SNHLY and CDR2 FYNNEI. Recovery meant two consecutive negative NP/OP PCR tests, professional clearance, or resolved symptoms. Some clones are missing from TCRdb's copy, which holds only in-frame ones; the method was immunoSEQ multiplex PCR. The repertoire holds almost 500,000 clones, with approximately 90% as singletons. The sample taken for sequencing was PBMCs or T cells enriched from blood (not recorded which). This sequence was found in a woman aged 60 to 75 who had recovered from COVID-19. This sequence joins TRBV2 and TRBJ1-3; D ambiguous. CDR3 residues: CASSRSSPGNTIYF. The CDR3 DNA is TGTGCCAGCAGTCGATCGAGCCCTGGAAACACCATATATTTT. Based on the CDR3 plus reference TRBV2 and TRBJ1-3, the full variable domain is EPEVTQTPSHQVTQMGQEVILRCVPISNHLYFYWYRQILGQKVEFLVSFYNNEISEKSEIFDDQFSVERPDGSNFTLKIRSTKLEDSAMYFCASSRSSPGNTIYFGEGSWLTVV.